A single sample is the source of the 19 T cell receptor beta chains below, sequenced in a study of response to subunit inactivated influenza vaccine. TCRdb passed the RT-PCR reads through MiXCR, listing each CDR3 protein once. The repertoire includes about 570,000 distinct CDR3 sequences, approximately 12% of them detected once, and roughly 10% sits in the top ten. The material was PBMCs from blood, obtained on the day of vaccination. The source of these receptors is a man in his fifties or sixties who received an inactivated influenza vaccine.

There are many counts of this clonotype. The chain is built from TRBV6-1 and TRBJ1-2; no clear D gene. The V end lost 7 bases, the J end lost 0 bases, and 12 bases lay between the germline ends. The CDR3 has 14 residues. Germline assignment: CDR1 MNHNS and CDR2 SASEGT. CDR3 protein: CASTGRDANYGYTF. The CDR3 region has the DNA TGTGCCAGCACCGGAAGGGATGCTAACTATGGCTACACCTTC.

This clonotype was found many times. The genes are TRBV9 and TRBJ1-1, with 7 nucleotides matching TRBD1. The CDR3 is made up of 13 amino acids. In germline, CDR1 is SGDLS, CDR2 YYNGEE. V trimming: 0 bases; J trimming: 5 bases; junction bases outside the gene matches: 1. CDR3 in DNA: TGTGCCAGCAGCGTAGTACAGGGGACTGAAGCTTTCTTT. The encoded protein is CASSVVQGTEAFF.

This clonotype was recorded a few times. The chain links TRBV19 to TRBJ2-4; possibly TRBD1 for D (5 bases). The germline CDR1 and CDR2 sequences are LNHDA and SQIVND (reference sequence). V was pared by 1 base and J by 0 bases, with 10 bases between. The CDR3 totals 16 residues. The CDR3 here is CASSIGGTLAKNIQYF. Here the CDR3 DNA reads TGTGCCAGTAGTATAGGGGGCACGCTAGCCAAAAACATTCAGTACTTC. Filled out from reference TRBV19 and TRBJ2-4, the complete variable domain reads DGGITQSPKYLFRKEGQNVTLSCEQNLNHDAMYWYRQDPGQGLRLIYYSQIVNDFQKGDIAEGYSVSREKKESFPLTVTSAQKNPTAFYLCASSIGGTLAKNIQYFGAGTRLSVL.

A single count supports this clonotype. The chain carries TRBV27 and TRBJ2-6; D is ambiguous. Germline CDR1 and CDR2: MNHEY and SMNVEV (reference sequence). Trimming left V 0 bases short and J 2 bases short, with 14 bases between. This CDR3 spans 18 amino acids. CDR3 sequence (DNA): TGTGCCAGCAGTTTATCGCGGCCACGGCGGACTGGGGCCAACGTCCTGACTTTC. Protein product: CASSLSRPRRTGANVLTF.

The V call is TRBV6-2 or TRBV6-3, the J call TRBJ2-4; 10 bases match TRBD2. CDR1 MNHEY and CDR2 SVGEGT come from the germline V gene. With V trimmed by 5 bases and J by 5 bases, 9 bases remained unmatched. The CDR3 is made up of 16 amino acids. The CDR3 here is CASSPYSGGRENIQYF. CDR3 nucleotides: TGTGCCAGCAGTCCCTATAGCGGGGGGCGCGAAAACATTCAGTACTTC.

In its sample, this clonotype was seen a few times. The V call is TRBV6-2 or TRBV6-3, the J call TRBJ1-5; no clear D gene. The CDR3 spans 13 residues. V lost 0 bases, J lost 6 bases, and 6 bases lay in between. CDR1 is MNHEY, CDR2 SVGEGT, per germline. The CDR3 here is CASSYSSIQPQHF. In nucleotides, the CDR3 is TGTGCCAGCAGTTACTCGAGTATTCAGCCCCAGCATTTT.

Only a few counts were recorded for this clonotype. J is TRBJ1-4 and V is TRBV11-2, with 10 positions matching TRBD1. From germline, CDR1 is SGHAT and CDR2 FQNNGV. CDR3 length: 18 residues. With 2 bases clipped from V and 4 bases from J, the junction kept 10 bases outside the gene matches. The CDR3, as DNA: TGTGCCAGCAGCTTAACTACCGGGACAGGGGCGATTAATGAAAAACTGTTTTTT. It specifies CASSLTTGTGAINEKLFF.

This clonotype was found many times. The rearrangement joins TRBV20-1 to TRBJ2-7, with D uncertain. The CDR3 runs 15 residues. The V gene's germline CDR1 is DFQATT and CDR2 SNEGSKA (reference sequence). Trimming cost V 0 bases and J 2 bases, with 14 bases left between them. The CDR3: CSARDSSDLPYEQYF. The CDR3 nucleotides are TGCAGTGCTAGAGATAGCTCCGACCTCCCCTACGAGCAGTACTTC.

The table lists this clonotype with a few counts. V usage is TRBV11-2 and J usage is TRBJ2-4; perhaps TRBD1 as D (6 bases). The CDR3 is made up of 16 amino acids. Germline CDR1 reads SGHAT; CDR2 reads FQNNGV. Between the trimmed V and J ends, which lost 4 bases and 0 bases, there was a span of 13 bases. The CDR3 sequence: CASSSGQILAKNIQYF. CDR3 in DNA: TGTGCCAGCAGCTCCGGACAGATACTAGCCAAAAACATTCAGTACTTC.

This chain joins TRBV15 and TRBJ2-5; tentatively, D is TRBD1 or TRBD2 (5 bases each). The CDR3 runs 15 residues. Per the germline V gene, CDR1 is LNHNV and CDR2 is YYDKDF (reference sequence). V was trimmed by 5 bases and J by 5 bases, leaving 18 bases between them. In DNA, the CDR3 is TGTGCCACCAGCCCCCGGGGCCAAGGTCAGGAGACCCAGTACTTC. The encoded protein is CATSPRGQGQETQYF.

The genes are TRBV20-1 and TRBJ2-1; perhaps TRBD2 as D (5 bases). The CDR3 covers 16 residues. Looked up from germline, CDR1 is DFQATT and CDR2 is SNEGSKA (reference sequence). V lost 0 bases, J lost 4 bases, and 16 bases lay in between. The CDR3, as DNA: TGCAGTGCTAGAGAAGCGGAAGGATTACTTTACAATGAGCAGTTCTTC. Its translation: CSAREAEGLLYNEQFF.

This clonotype was detected a few times. J is TRBJ1-1 and V is TRBV7-9; tentative D call: TRBD1 (5 bases). V dropped 8 bases and J dropped 4 bases, with 17 bases sitting between them. This CDR3 spans 14 amino acids. Per germline, CDR1 SEHNR and CDR2 FQNEAQ (reference sequence). The DNA for the CDR3 is TGTGCCAGCGGTTGGAGGGACGGGGGCACTGAAGCTTTCTTT. Protein product: CASGWRDGGTEAFF.

The table lists this clonotype with many counts. The V and J genes are TRBV20-1 and TRBJ2-1; 12 bases agree with TRBD2. Germline-derived CDR1 and CDR2 are DFQATT and SNEGSKA (reference sequence). The CDR3 extends over 18 amino acids. Unmatched junction bases numbered 16, after V lost 8 bases and J lost 2 bases. In DNA form, the CDR3 reads TGCAGTCCCATCTCACTAGCGGGGGGCCTCACGACCTACAATGAGCAGTTCTTC. Residues: CSPISLAGGLTTYNEQFF.

The V gene is TRBV5-1, the J gene TRBJ2-3; 12 nucleotides line up with TRBD2. The length of the CDR3 is 18 residues. Trimming at V came to 4 bases and at J to 6 bases, leaving 15 bases not matched to a gene. CDR1 and CDR2 (germline): SGHRS, YFSETQ. The chain's CDR3 is CASSQISGTSGLVDTQYF. CDR3 nucleotides: TGCGCCAGCAGCCAAATATCCGGGACTAGCGGGCTTGTTGATACGCAGTATTTT.

A remark on this clonotype: This may be a read error: a much more frequent sequence differs by one nucleotide. The J gene is TRBJ2-2, the V gene TRBV28; 11 bases fit TRBD1. CDR1 and CDR2 from the germline V gene are MDHEN and SYDVKM. The CDR3 loop spans 14 amino acids. CDR3 region: CPSRGTGGSGELFF. CDR3 DNA: TGTCCCAGCAGAGGGACAGGGGGGTCCGGGGAGCTGTTTTTT.

About this clonotype: A read error may explain this, as a much larger clone is one base away. The chain has TRBV12-3 or TRBV12-4 and TRBJ2-3, with D hard to call. Trimming removed 2 bases at V and 4 bases at J, with 19 bases between. This CDR3 contains 17 residues. The CDR3 protein is CASSLTTDSIFADTQYF. CDR3 sequence (DNA): TGTGCCAGCAGTTTAACCACAGACTCGATTTTCGCAGATACGCAGTATTTT.

The CDR3 coding sequence is TGCAGTGCTAGGCAGCAGGGGTATGCAGTCGAGCAGTACTTC. This translates into CSARQQGYAVEQYF. The chain has TRBV20-1 and TRBJ2-7; D possibly corresponds to TRBD1 (6 bases). Germline V gives CDR1 DFQATT, CDR2 SNEGSKA (reference sequence). This CDR3 region has 14 residues. Trimming took off 3 bases at V and 6 bases at J, with 18 bases between the two ends.

As to this clonotype: One end of the junction is discordant with germline, which a read error may explain. This rearrangement joins TRBV5-1 to TRBJ2-2; D gene unclear. Germline values: CDR1 SGHRS, CDR2 YFSETQ. CDR3 length equals 15 residues. CDR3 loop: CASSLGQVDTGELFF. Written as DNA, the CDR3 is TGCGCCAGCAGCTTGGGGCAGGTTGACACCGGAGAGCTGTTTTTT.

Many counts were recorded for this clonotype. The chain recombines TRBV25-1 with TRBJ1-1; no reliable D call. There are 14 residues in the CDR3. V lost 5 bases, J lost 4 bases, and 14 bases lay in between. Per the germline V gene, CDR1 is MGHDK and CDR2 is SYGVNS. The CDR3 DNA reads as TGTGCCAGCAGTCCTGAATATGAGGGCACTGAAGCTTTCTTT. It specifies CASSPEYEGTEAFF.